The present T cell receptor beta chain was sequenced within a study of cytomegalovirus exposure and HLA in healthy donors. Study results and limitations: Cytomegalovirus association was assigned to about 150 TCR beta chains.

The trim removed 6 bases at V and 4 bases at J, leaving 7 bases unmatched. The CDR3 length is 15 residues. The germline V gene has CDR1 MNHEY and CDR2 SVGAGI. About this clone: What it binds is not known.

The protocol was immunoSEQ multiplex PCR, while the TCRdb copy is restricted to in-frame clones and leaves out a portion. Counted here are about 120,000 clones, over 85% occurring once; the ten biggest clones make up 1.5% to 2%. The chain joins TRBV6-5 to TRBJ2-1, with 9 bases matching TRBD2. The source is a woman younger than 35 in good health and CMV-seronegative. Sequencing used PBMCs. In DNA form, the CDR3 reads TGTGCCAGCAGCACCGGGACTAGCAGATACAATGAGCAGTTCTTC. It encodes CASSTGTSRYNEQFF.